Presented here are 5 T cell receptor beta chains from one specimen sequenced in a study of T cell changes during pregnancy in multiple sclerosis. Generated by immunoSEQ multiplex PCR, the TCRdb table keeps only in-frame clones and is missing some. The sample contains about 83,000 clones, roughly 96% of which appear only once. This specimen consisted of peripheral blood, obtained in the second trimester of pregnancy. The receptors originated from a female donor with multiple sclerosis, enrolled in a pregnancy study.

The CDR3 DNA reads as TGTGCCAGCAGCTTAGTAGGGAGTCTAGCGAAGAACACCGGGGAGCTGTTTTTT. Its translation is CASSLVGSLAKNTGELFF. This chain connects TRBV7-8 to TRBJ2-2; TRBD2 might be the D (6 bases). The CDR3 length is 18 residues. Trimming cost V 1 base and J 1 base, with 16 bases left between them. Per the germline V gene, CDR1 is SGHVS and CDR2 is FQNEAQ.

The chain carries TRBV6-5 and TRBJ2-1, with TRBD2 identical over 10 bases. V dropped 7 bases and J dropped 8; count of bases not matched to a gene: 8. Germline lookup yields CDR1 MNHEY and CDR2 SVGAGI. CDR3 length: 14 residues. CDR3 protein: CASNRASGSYEQFF. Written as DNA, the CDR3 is TGTGCCAGCAATCGGGCTAGCGGGAGCTATGAGCAGTTCTTC.

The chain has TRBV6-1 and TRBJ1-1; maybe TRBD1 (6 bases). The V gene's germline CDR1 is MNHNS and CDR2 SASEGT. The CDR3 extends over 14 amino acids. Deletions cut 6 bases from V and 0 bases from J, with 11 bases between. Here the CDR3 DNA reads TGTGCCAGCAGGGACGGGACACTGAACACTGAAGCTTTCTTT. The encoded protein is CASRDGTLNTEAFF.

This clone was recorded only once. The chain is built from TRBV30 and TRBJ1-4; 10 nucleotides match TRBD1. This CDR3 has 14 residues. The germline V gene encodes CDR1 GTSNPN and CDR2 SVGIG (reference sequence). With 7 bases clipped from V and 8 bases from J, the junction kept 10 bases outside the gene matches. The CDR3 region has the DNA TGTGCCTTAAATCCCGGGACAGGGGACGAAAAACTGTTTTTT. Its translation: CALNPGTGDEKLFF.

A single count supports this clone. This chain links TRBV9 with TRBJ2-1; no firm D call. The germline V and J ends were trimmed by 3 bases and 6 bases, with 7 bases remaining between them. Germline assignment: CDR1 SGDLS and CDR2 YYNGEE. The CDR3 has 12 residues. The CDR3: CASSGSFNEQFF. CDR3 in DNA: TGTGCCAGCAGCGGTAGCTTCAATGAGCAGTTCTTC.